The 8 T cell receptor beta chains below come from one sample, sequenced in a study of T cell repertoires in cytomegalovirus infection. MiXCR was run by TCRdb on the reads, yielding one entry per CDR3 protein. The sample lists more than 150,000 distinct CDR3 sequences; 17% were seen once. Sequencing was performed on CD8+ T cells from PBMCs. The receptors shown here come from a human donor in good health (CMV status not recorded). Some clones in this sample may be carry-over from other donors' samples.

V and J are TRBV7-8 and TRBJ1-4, with D tentatively TRBD1 (5 bases). CDR1 and CDR2 (germline): SGHVS, FQNEAQ. V was shortened by 4 bases and J by 3 bases, with 21 bases between the two germline ends. The CDR3 has 18 amino acids. The CDR3, as DNA: TGTGCCAGCAGCTCCGGGACCGGGATCGTCGGGGCTAATGAAAAACTGTTTTTT. It encodes CASSSGTGIVGANEKLFF.

The V call is TRBV28, the J call TRBJ2-1; 7 nucleotides agree with TRBD2. After removal of 6 bases from V and 3 bases from J, the junction contained 11 bases not matched to a gene. The CDR3 is 16 amino acids. In germline, CDR1 is MDHEN, CDR2 SYDVKM. The chain's CDR3 is CASSPFAGAVYNEQFF. CDR3 bases: TGTGCCAGCAGCCCCTTCGCGGGAGCAGTCTACAATGAGCAGTTCTTC.

This clonotype was counted a few times. This chain joins TRBV29-1 and TRBJ2-3, with 9 bases aligning to TRBD1. Germline V gene lookup returns CDR1 SQVTM and CDR2 ANQGSEA. This CDR3 has 14 amino acids. J was trimmed by 2 bases and V by 6 bases; bases with no gene match: 6. The CDR3 DNA is TGCAGCGTGCCGGGACAGGGATACACAGATACGCAGTATTTT. Protein product: CSVPGQGYTDTQYF.

The genes are TRBV7-8 and TRBJ1-4; the D gene is possibly TRBD1 (5 bases). Germline CDR1 reads SGHVS; CDR2 reads FQNEAQ. This CDR3 is 16 amino acids long. V shed 1 base and J shed 8 bases, with 17 bases lying between them. CDR3 DNA: TGTGCCAGCAGCTTAGATACTAACAGGCAGGCGGAAAAACTGTTTTTT. It yields the protein CASSLDTNRQAEKLFF.

The chain has TRBV29-1 and TRBJ2-7; TRBD2 aligns across 9 bases. In germline, CDR1 is SQVTM, CDR2 ANQGSEA. The CDR3 length is 14 residues. V lost 3 bases and J lost 0; bases outside the gene matches: 3. The DNA of the CDR3 is TGCAGCGTTGAGTATAGCGGGGGCTCCTACGAGCAGTACTTC. Its translation is CSVEYSGGSYEQYF.

Only a few counts were recorded for this clonotype. This chain connects TRBV5-1 to TRBJ2-1; TRBD1 or TRBD2 may be the D gene (5 bases each). The V gene's germline CDR1 is SGHRS and CDR2 YFSETQ. Between the trimmed V and J ends, which lost 3 bases and 9 bases, there was a span of 13 bases. The CDR3 has 13 residues. For the CDR3, the DNA is TGCGCCAGCAGCTGGGGGAGTTTTGGTGAGCAGTTCTTC. Its protein is CASSWGSFGEQFF.

This chain uses TRBV6-5 with TRBJ1-2; a possible D gene is TRBD1 (6 bases). The CDR3 length is 12 residues. V was shortened by 5 bases and J by 4 bases, with 8 bases between the two germline ends. Germline CDR1 MNHEY, CDR2 SVGAGI. The CDR3 loop is CASSGQSYGYTF. DNA of the CDR3: TGTGCCAGCAGTGGACAGTCCTATGGCTACACCTTC.

The V call is TRBV28, the J call TRBJ2-5; 9 bases are shared with TRBD1. CDR1 and CDR2 from the germline V gene are MDHEN and SYDVKM. This CDR3 is built from 15 residues. Unmatched junction bases numbered 7, after V lost 5 bases and J lost 3 bases. CDR3 loop: CASSLTGGEKETQYF. For the CDR3, the DNA is TGTGCCAGCAGTCTGACAGGGGGGGAGAAAGAGACCCAGTACTTC.